This T cell receptor beta chain was found in a study of cytomegalovirus exposure and HLA in healthy donors. Germline V gives CDR1 SGDLS, CDR2 YYNGEE. The V segment lost 2 bases and the J segment 0 bases; nucleotides outside the gene matches: 2. The CDR3 consists of 15 residues. PCR used 60 Vbeta primers and 13 Jbeta primers. TCRdb's copy holds only in-frame clones and misses some; the assay was immunoSEQ multiplex PCR. There are approximately 150,000 clones in the sample; 60% to 80% occur only once, and approximately 0.9% lies in the top ten. This TCR was sampled from a woman aged 60-75 years in good health and CMV-seronegative. Sequencing was carried out using PBMCs. V is TRBV9 and J is TRBJ2-1; 7 nucleotides match TRBD2. The CDR3 DNA sequence: TGTGCCAGCAGCGTGGGGGGGAACTCCTACAATGAGCAGTTCTTC. This translates into CASSVGGNSYNEQFF.